These 18 T cell receptor beta chains came from one sample sequenced in a study of shared clonotypes between healthy human individuals. Method: immunoSEQ multiplex PCR; TCRdb's copy keeps in-frame clones and lacks some. The table has some 1.4 million clones, roughly 96% seen once. Specimen: naive CD4+ T cells sorted from blood. Subset: CD45RA+ positively selected. These receptors were obtained from a man in his thirties or forties in good health.

The rearrangement links TRBV30 to TRBJ2-7; D might be TRBD2 (6 bases). CDR3 length: 16 residues. V lost 2 bases and J lost 0, with 17 bases in between. Germline V lookup: CDR1 GTSNPN, CDR2 SVGIG (reference sequence). The CDR3 sequence is CAWSTYKGGTSYEQYF. CDR3 sequence (DNA): TGTGCCTGGAGTACCTACAAGGGCGGGACCTCCTACGAGCAGTACTTC.

The chain recombines TRBV10-3 with TRBJ2-3; tentatively, D is TRBD2 (5 bases). Germline CDR1 ENHRY, CDR2 SYGVKD. The V gene lost 2 bases and the J gene lost 6 bases, with 9 bases spanning the gap. CDR3 length: 13 residues. CDR3 coding DNA: TGTGCCATCAGTGAGCTAGAGGGCGATACGCAGTATTTT. Residues: CAISELEGDTQYF.

J is TRBJ1-1 and V is TRBV28, with D unresolved. Per the germline V gene, CDR1 is MDHEN and CDR2 is SYDVKM. Trimming left V 3 bases short and J 13 bases short, with 15 bases between. CDR3 size: 12 residues. CDR3 sequence (DNA): TGTGCCAGCAGTTTTAGGACTCTTGCCGGTTTCTTT. It specifies CASSFRTLAGFF. Variable domain in full (rest from reference TRBV28 and TRBJ1-1): DVKVTQSSRYLVKRTGEKVFLECVQDMDHENMFWYRQDPGLGLRLIYFSYDVKMKEKGDIPEGYSVSREKKERFSLILESASTNQTSMYLCASSFRTLAGFFGQGTRLTVV.

This chain connects TRBV5-1 to TRBJ2-1; D is perhaps TRBD2 (6 bases). Germline lookup yields CDR1 SGHRS and CDR2 YFSETQ. Deletions cut 0 bases from V and 5 bases from J, with 9 bases between. The CDR3 length is 14 residues. CDR3 bases: TGCGCCAGCAGCTTGGAGGAGGGGAACAATGAGCAGTTCTTC. Its protein is CASSLEEGNNEQFF.

This chain connects TRBV28 to TRBJ2-7; D may be TRBD1 (5 bases). Looked up from germline, CDR1 is MDHEN and CDR2 is SYDVKM. Trimming left V 3 bases short and J 1 base short, with 16 bases between. The CDR3 is 16 residues long. CDR3 in amino acids: CASSFSQGLASYEQYF. The CDR3 DNA sequence: TGTGCCAGCAGTTTCTCCCAGGGCCTGGCTTCCTACGAGCAGTACTTC.

Note on this clone: Other DNA sequences in the same sample also yield this CDR3. The V gene is TRBV29-1, the J gene TRBJ2-7; 8 nucleotides match TRBD1. Germline V gene sequence: CDR1 SQVTM, CDR2 ANQGSEA. V lost 5 bases and J lost 4; bases outside the gene matches: 1. This CDR3 region has 11 residues. The CDR3 here is CSVRTGYEQYF. In DNA form, the CDR3 reads TGCAGCGTTAGGACAGGGTACGAGCAGTACTTC.

The gene calls are TRBV6-6 and TRBJ1-1; D gene ambiguous. The V gene's germline CDR1 is MNHNY and CDR2 SVGAGI (reference sequence). The CDR3 has 14 residues. V lost 2 bases and J 4 bases, leaving 11 bases between the germline ends. This CDR3 reads CASSYPEAGTEAFF. For the CDR3, the DNA is TGTGCCAGCAGTTACCCTGAGGCGGGCACTGAAGCTTTCTTT.

In its sample, this clone was seen once. The chain combines TRBV5-5 with TRBJ2-7; 11 bases match TRBD1. Germline CDR1 SGHKS, CDR2 YYEKEE (reference sequence). This CDR3 comprises 16 residues. The ends lost 4 bases at V and 2 bases at J; junction bases unmatched: 8. The CDR3 is CASSITPGQGAYEQYF. DNA for the CDR3: TGTGCCAGCAGCATAACCCCGGGACAGGGGGCCTACGAGCAGTACTTC.

The chain joins TRBV6-1 to TRBJ1-2; D unclear. Per germline, CDR1 MNHNS and CDR2 SASEGT. This CDR3 contains 12 residues. The V and J ends lost 3 bases and 5 bases respectively, with 7 bases between them. Here the CDR3 reads CASSESPYGYTF. CDR3 DNA sequence: TGTGCCAGCAGTGAGTCTCCTTATGGCTACACCTTC.

The V gene is TRBV4-3, the J gene TRBJ1-4; no reliable D call. The V end was cut by 1 base, the J end by 0 bases, with 12 bases between. This CDR3 has 17 residues. The germline gives CDR1 LGHNA, CDR2 YSLEER. CDR3 DNA: TGCGCCAGCAGCCAAGCTCCCCACAGTGCAACTAATGAAAAACTGTTTTTT. It translates to CASSQAPHSATNEKLFF.

This chain connects TRBV11-2 to TRBJ2-7; TRBD2 matches 12 bases. Per the germline V gene, CDR1 is SGHAT and CDR2 is FQNNGV. Trimming cost V 4 bases and J 7 bases; bases outside gene matches: 8. The CDR3 consists of 15 residues. Here the CDR3 DNA reads TGTGCCAGCAGCTCCACTAGCGGGGGGCTTTGGGAGCAGTACTTC. This codes for CASSSTSGGLWEQYF.

V gene TRBV25-1 combines with J gene TRBJ2-7; D is ambiguous. Germline V gene lookup returns CDR1 MGHDK and CDR2 SYGVNS. Trimming removed 3 bases at V and 2 bases at J, with 2 bases between. The CDR3 length is 11 residues. The CDR3, as DNA: TGTGCCAGCAGTGATACCTACGAGCAGTACTTC. Translation gives CASSDTYEQYF.

This clone was detected only once. The chain couples TRBV19 to TRBJ2-1; D is unclear. The CDR3 has 14 amino acids. The germline gives CDR1 LNHDA, CDR2 SQIVND (reference sequence). The germline V and J ends were trimmed by 3 bases and 8 bases, with 14 bases remaining between them. The CDR3 sequence is CASSIPEAHYEQFF. In nucleotides, the CDR3 is TGTGCCAGTAGTATCCCAGAGGCGCACTATGAGCAGTTCTTC. The variable domain in full, with the rest retrieved from reference TRBV19 and TRBJ2-1, is DGGITQSPKYLFRKEGQNVTLSCEQNLNHDAMYWYRQDPGQGLRLIYYSQIVNDFQKGDIAEGYSVSREKKESFPLTVTSAQKNPTAFYLCASSIPEAHYEQFFGPGTRLTVL.

The rearrangement links TRBV7-8 to TRBJ2-6, with 9 nucleotides matching TRBD2. This CDR3 has 18 amino acids. V lost 4 bases, J lost 3 bases, and 10 bases stayed unmatched. Per germline, CDR1 SGHVS and CDR2 FQNEAQ. For the CDR3, the DNA is TGTGCCAGCAGCTCCTGGATAGCGGGAGAGAGTGGGGCCAACGTCCTGACTTTC. Protein product: CASSSWIAGESGANVLTF.

This clone showed up just once. CDR3 nucleotide sequence: TGTGCCAGCAGTGAACCGGGGAGCGCAGATACGCAGTATTTT. Amino acid sequence: CASSEPGSADTQYF. This chain uses TRBV25-1 with TRBJ2-3, with D possibly being TRBD2 (5 bases). Deletions cut 2 bases from V and 4 bases from J, with 10 bases between. The germline gives CDR1 MGHDK, CDR2 SYGVNS. This CDR3 has 14 residues.

The sample holds one count of this clone. J is TRBJ2-5 and V is TRBV29-1; D is possibly TRBD2 (6 bases). The CDR3 sequence is 14 residues long. CDR1 is SQVTM and CDR2 is ANQGSEA in the germline V gene. V lost 3 bases, J lost 1 base, and 12 bases lay in between. The CDR3 spells CSVDSSGAQETQYF. The CDR3 nucleotides are TGCAGCGTTGATAGTAGCGGAGCCCAAGAGACCCAGTACTTC.

V usage is TRBV18 and J usage is TRBJ1-1, with D unresolved. V gave up 2 bases and J gave up 1 base, with 8 bases separating them. Germline V lookup: CDR1 KGHSH, CDR2 LQKENI. The CDR3 sequence is 14 residues long. The CDR3 sequence: CASSPFQENTEAFF. CDR3 DNA: TGTGCCAGCTCACCATTTCAGGAGAACACTGAAGCTTTCTTT.

For this clone: Other DNA variants within this sample encode the same CDR3. The chain couples TRBV15 to TRBJ2-7; the match to TRBD2 covers 7 bases. This CDR3 region has 14 residues. The junction had 2 bases not matched to a gene; V was cut back by 3 bases and J by 0 bases. Per germline, CDR1 LNHNV and CDR2 YYDKDF (reference sequence). The CDR3: CATSRGGSSYEQYF. The CDR3 DNA is TGTGCCACCAGCAGGGGCGGGAGCTCCTACGAGCAGTACTTC.